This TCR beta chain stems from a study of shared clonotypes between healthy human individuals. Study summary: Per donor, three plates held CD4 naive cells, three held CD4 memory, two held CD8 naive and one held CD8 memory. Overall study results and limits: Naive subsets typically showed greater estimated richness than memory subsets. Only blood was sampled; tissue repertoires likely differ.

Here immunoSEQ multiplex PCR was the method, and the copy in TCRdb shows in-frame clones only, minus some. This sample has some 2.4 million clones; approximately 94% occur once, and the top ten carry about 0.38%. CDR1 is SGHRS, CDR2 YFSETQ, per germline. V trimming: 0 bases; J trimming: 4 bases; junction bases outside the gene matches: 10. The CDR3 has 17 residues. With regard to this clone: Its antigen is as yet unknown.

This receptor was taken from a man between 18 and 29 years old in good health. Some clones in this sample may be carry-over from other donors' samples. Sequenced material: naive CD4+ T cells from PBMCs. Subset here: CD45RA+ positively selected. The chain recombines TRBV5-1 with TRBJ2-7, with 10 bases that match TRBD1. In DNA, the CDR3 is TGCGCCAGCAGCTTGGCCCCTGGACAGGGGGTCGGGTACGAGCAGTACTTC. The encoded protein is CASSLAPGQGVGYEQYF.